This T cell receptor beta chain was found in a study of identical twins. The study's findings and limits: A partial confounding effect on zero-insertion analyses could come from invariant MAIT and iNKT cells.

A remark on this clonotype: Its target is not known.

A universal primer site arose from template switching, and cDNA bore unique molecular identifiers. TCRdb ran MiXCR on the 5' RACE reads and lists one entry per CDR3 protein. The sample contains about 530,000 distinct CDR3 sequences, around 20% of which appear only once. V was pared by 2 bases and J by 2 bases, with 6 bases between. The germline V gene has CDR1 ENHRY and CDR2 SYGVKD. The CDR3 contains 14 residues. These data were also reused for a study on yellow fever vaccine responses in identical twins.

J is TRBJ2-2 and V is TRBV10-3; D remains unclear. Sequencing was performed on CD4+ T cells sorted from blood. The receptor was derived from a young woman in good health. The CDR3: CAISEQSNTGELFF. The CDR3 DNA reads as TGTGCCATCAGTGAGCAGAGCAACACCGGGGAGCTGTTTTTT.